The next 21 T cell receptor beta chains were all read from a single sample in a study of healthy donors' naive CD4 and CD8 T cells. A linear amplification protocol produced the TCR libraries from about 0.45 ug of total RNA. From the reads, TCRdb called clonotypes with MiXCR, one entry per CDR3 protein. The data contain roughly 200,000 distinct CDR3 sequences, under 85% of them singletons. The specimen sequenced was naive CD4+ and CD8+ T cells sorted from blood, pooled from several donors. Every receptor here comes from a pool of human donors in good health; the sample pools cells from several healthy donors.

This chain joins TRBV6-5 and TRBJ1-2; D may be TRBD1 (6 bases). This CDR3 region has 15 residues. V lost 0 bases and J lost 0, with 8 bases in between. Per germline, CDR1 MNHEY and CDR2 SVGAGI. The DNA of the CDR3 is TGTGCCAGCAGTTACTCGGCAGGGGCTAACTATGGCTACACCTTC. Translation: CASSYSAGANYGYTF.

V gene TRBV7-9 combines with J gene TRBJ2-7; 7 nucleotides agree with TRBD2. The CDR3 covers 13 residues. Germline lookup yields CDR1 SEHNR and CDR2 FQNEAQ (reference sequence). V shed 8 bases, J shed 6 bases, and the junction held 10 bases outside the gene matches. The CDR3 region is CASRGRGVGEQYF. The CDR3, as DNA: TGTGCCAGCCGCGGGAGAGGGGTAGGCGAGCAGTACTTC. Full variable domain (remainder filled in from reference TRBV7-9 and TRBJ2-7): DTGVSQNPRHKITKRGQNVTFRCDPISEHNRLYWYRQTLGQGPEFLTYFQNEAQLEKSRLLSDRFSAERPKGSFSTLEIQRTEQGDSAMYLCASRGRGVGEQYFGPGTRLTVT.

V and J are TRBV29-1 and TRBJ2-3; 16 bases are a match to TRBD2. The ends lost 3 bases at V and 1 base at J; junction bases unmatched: 7. Germline CDR1 SQVTM, CDR2 ANQGSEA. This CDR3 comprises 18 residues. The DNA of the CDR3 is TGCAGCGTTGACCCTACGGGACTAGCGGGAGGGGGCACAGATACGCAGTATTTT. This sequence encodes CSVDPTGLAGGGTDTQYF.

The chain has TRBV10-3 and TRBJ2-1; D is undetermined. Trimming removed 4 bases from V and 4 bases from J, with 5 bases in between. This CDR3 contains 12 residues. Per germline, CDR1 ENHRY and CDR2 SYGVKD. The CDR3, as DNA: TGTGCCATCAGTGCTGGTTACAATGAGCAGTTCTTC. This sequence encodes CAISAGYNEQFF.

This chain joins TRBV29-1 and TRBJ1-4; weak D call: TRBD1 (6 bases). There are 14 residues in the CDR3. The germline gives CDR1 SQVTM, CDR2 ANQGSEA. V was pared by 1 base and J by 8 bases, with 14 bases between. In nucleotides, the CDR3 is TGCAGCGTTGAAGGGGGGCCAGCGGAGGAAAAACTGTTTTTT. Translated, it gives CSVEGGPAEEKLFF.

This rearrangement joins TRBV19 to TRBJ1-5, with 8 bases aligning to TRBD1. From germline, CDR1 is LNHDA and CDR2 SQIVND (reference sequence). The ends lost 11 bases at V and 4 bases at J; junction bases unmatched: 10. The CDR3 spans 14 residues. Here the CDR3 reads CAARSDRGNQPQHF. DNA for the CDR3: TGTGCCGCCCGATCCGACAGGGGTAATCAGCCCCAGCATTTT.

V gene TRBV15 combines with J gene TRBJ2-3, with D uncertain. The V and J ends lost 4 bases and 4 bases respectively, with 9 bases between them. Germline V gene sequence: CDR1 LNHNV, CDR2 YYDKDF (reference sequence). The CDR3 length is 13 residues. CDR3 DNA: TGTGCCACCAGCACGACGAGTGCAGATACGCAGTATTTT. Its protein product is CATSTTSADTQYF.

This chain joins TRBV2 and TRBJ1-5; 7 bases are a match to TRBD1. This CDR3 is built from 15 residues. Germline lookup yields CDR1 SNHLY and CDR2 FYNNEI. V lost 5 bases and J lost 0; bases outside the gene matches: 4. DNA for the CDR3: TGTGCCAGCAGTCTCGACAGGGCTAGCAATCAGCCCCAGCATTTT. It is translated as CASSLDRASNQPQHF.

The chain uses TRBV30 and TRBJ2-3; D uncertain. The CDR3 has 12 residues. Looked up from germline, CDR1 is GTSNPN and CDR2 is SVGIG (reference sequence). V lost 2 bases, J lost 6 bases, and 9 bases lay in between. The CDR3: CAWSLMGDTQYF. CDR3 bases: TGTGCCTGGAGTCTCATGGGCGATACGCAGTATTTT.

The chain combines TRBV10-3 with TRBJ2-1; 7 positions agree with TRBD2. CDR1 is ENHRY, CDR2 SYGVKD, per germline. The V and J ends lost 2 bases and 10 bases, in that order; junction bases with no gene match: 11. CDR3 length: 15 amino acids. DNA of the CDR3: TGTGCCATCAGTGAGATAGCGGGTCAGGCTCTGGAGCAGTTCTTC. Protein sequence: CAISEIAGQALEQFF.

This chain joins TRBV29-1 and TRBJ2-7; TRBD2 agrees at 7 bases. The CDR3 extends over 13 amino acids. Germline V gives CDR1 SQVTM, CDR2 ANQGSEA. The junction had 3 bases not matched to a gene; V was cut back by 2 bases and J by 2 bases. The CDR3 coding sequence is TGCAGCGTTGAAACTAGCGAGACCTACGAGCAGTACTTC. As protein: CSVETSETYEQYF.

The chain has TRBV6-2 or TRBV6-3 and TRBJ1-2; D not certain. Germline V gives CDR1 MNHEY, CDR2 SVGEGT. The V end was cut by 2 bases, the J end by 3 bases, with 10 bases between. The CDR3 has 14 residues. The CDR3 reads CASSYVSPDYGYTF. In DNA form, the CDR3 reads TGTGCCAGCAGTTACGTCTCACCGGACTATGGCTACACCTTC.

The J gene is TRBJ2-1, the V gene TRBV29-1, with 10 bases fitting TRBD2. CDR3 length equals 16 residues. J gave up 3 bases and V 0 bases, and 5 bases lay outside the gene matches. CDR1 is SQVTM, CDR2 ANQGSEA, per germline. The CDR3 DNA follows: TGCAGCGTTGAAGATCCTTGGACTAGCGGCTACAATGAGCAGTTCTTC. Translation gives CSVEDPWTSGYNEQFF.

The rearrangement links TRBV20-1 to TRBJ1-1; D gene uncertain. V lost 6 bases and J 0 bases, leaving 11 bases between the germline ends. Germline CDR1 is DFQATT and CDR2 is SNEGSKA (reference sequence). The CDR3 runs to 13 residues. In DNA, the CDR3 is TGCAGTGCCGGGGAGACGGTGAACACTGAAGCTTTCTTT. Translating it yields CSAGETVNTEAFF.

The chain recombines TRBV27 with TRBJ1-2; 11 bases align to TRBD1. Trimming took 4 bases from V and 4 from J; bases not matched to a gene: 5. Germline V CDR1 and CDR2: MNHEY, SMNVEV (reference sequence). The length of the CDR3 is 15 residues. The CDR3 here is CASSSWTGGVYGYTF. CDR3 DNA sequence: TGTGCCAGCAGTTCCTGGACAGGGGGCGTCTATGGCTACACCTTC.

V is TRBV11-2 and J is TRBJ2-1; D assignment may be TRBD1 or TRBD2 (5 bases each). The germline V gene encodes CDR1 SGHAT and CDR2 FQNNGV. The V and J ends lost 6 bases and 7 bases respectively, with 10 bases between them. CDR3 length equals 12 residues. This CDR3 is CASRAWGNEQFF. In DNA, the CDR3 is TGTGCCAGCAGGGCGTGGGGGAATGAGCAGTTCTTC.

Remarks on this clonotype: In this CDR3 the conserved last residue, phenylalanine or tryptophan, is missing, so a read error is likely. The gene calls are TRBV6-5 and TRBJ2-1; D is perhaps TRBD1 (5 bases). Trimming removed 3 bases at V and 6 bases at J, with 9 bases between. There are 13 residues in the CDR3. Looked up from germline, CDR1 is MNHEY and CDR2 is SVGAGI. The CDR3 DNA reads TGTGCCAGCAGTTATGGGGCCCGCAATGAGCAGTTCCTC. This encodes CASSYGARNEQFL.

The V call is TRBV10-3, the J call TRBJ1-2; 7 nucleotides align to TRBD1. The V gene end was trimmed by 3 bases and the J gene end by 1 base; junction bases not matched to a gene: 5. Germline V gene lookup returns CDR1 ENHRY and CDR2 SYGVKD. The CDR3 spans 15 residues. The CDR3 DNA is TGTGCCATCAGTGATGGGACAGACAATAACTATGGCTACACCTTC. It encodes CAISDGTDNNYGYTF.

This clonotype has just a few counts. The CDR3 DNA follows: TGTGCCAGCAGCCCCGGTCCCACAGATACGCAGTATTTT. Residues: CASSPGPTDTQYF. The V gene is TRBV6-5, the J gene TRBJ2-3; D is unclear. The CDR3 covers 13 residues. Trimming stripped 6 bases from V and 2 bases from J, with 9 bases between. Germline V CDR1 and CDR2: MNHEY, SVGAGI.

This rearrangement joins TRBV29-1 to TRBJ2-3; D unclear. With 2 bases removed from V and 2 bases from J, the gap between germline ends came to 14 bases. Per the germline V gene, CDR1 is SQVTM and CDR2 is ANQGSEA. CDR3 size: 15 residues. In nucleotides, the CDR3 is TGCAGCGTTGAATGGGCGAATTCAATCACAGATACGCAGTATTTT. It is translated as CSVEWANSITDTQYF.

The rearrangement uses TRBV25-1 and TRBJ1-1; D is unresolved. The CDR3 contains 12 residues. From germline, CDR1 is MGHDK and CDR2 SYGVNS. Trimming pared 5 bases from V and 4 bases from J, leaving 8 bases between. In DNA, the CDR3 is TGTGCCAGCAGTTTGATGGGCACTGAAGCTTTCTTT. Protein sequence: CASSLMGTEAFF.